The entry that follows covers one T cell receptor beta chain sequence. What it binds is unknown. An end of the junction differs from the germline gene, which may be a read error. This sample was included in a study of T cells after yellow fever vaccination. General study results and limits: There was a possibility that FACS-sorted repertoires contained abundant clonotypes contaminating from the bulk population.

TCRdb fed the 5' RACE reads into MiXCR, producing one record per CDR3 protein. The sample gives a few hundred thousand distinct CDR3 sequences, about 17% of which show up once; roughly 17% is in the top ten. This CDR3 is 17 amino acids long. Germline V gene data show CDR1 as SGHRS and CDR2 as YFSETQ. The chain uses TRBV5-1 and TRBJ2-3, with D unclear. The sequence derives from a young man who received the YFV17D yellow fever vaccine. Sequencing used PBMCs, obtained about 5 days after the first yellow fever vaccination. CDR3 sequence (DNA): TGCGCCGGCAGCCTCCGCCAACCGGGTGGGAGCACAGATACGCAGTATTTT. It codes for CAGSLRQPGGSTDTQYF.